Listed below are T cell receptor beta chains from one sample, sequenced in a study of cytomegalovirus exposure and HLA in healthy donors. The table came from immunoSEQ multiplex PCR; TCRdb's copy has only in-frame clones and leaves some out. This sample carries roughly 290,000 clones, roughly 90% of them seen once, and the ten largest clones take roughly 2%. Sequenced: PBMCs. These receptor sequences come from a woman in her late teens or twenties in good health and CMV-seronegative. The CDR3 runs from the conserved cysteine through the conserved F or W. A D gene is named only where the DNA matches it firmly. Rows give clone size only sometimes, using once, few, many, or a class for an expanded clone.

V gene	J gene	D gene	clone size	CDR3 DNA	CDR3 protein
TRBV2	TRBJ2-1	.	.	TGTGCCAGCAGTACTATGCGGGACGTCGAGTTCTTC	CASSTMRDVEFF
TRBV5-1	TRBJ2-2	.	.	TGCGCCAGCAGCTTGCCGCTTAGCGGCGACTCTACCCTGTTTTTT	CASSLPLSGDSTLFF
TRBV2	TRBJ1-2	TRBD1	.	TGTGCCAGACTCGGACAGGGGCTCTATGGCTACACCTTC	CARLGQGLYGYTF
TRBV7-9	TRBJ2-1	TRBD2	.	TGTGCCAGCAGCTTACTTATGGCGTCGGGAGGGGTCTCCTACAATGAGCAGTTCTTC	CASSLLMASGGVSYNEQFF
TRBV15	TRBJ2-7	.	.	TGTGCCACCAGCAGCCCGGGGGTCCTCTACGAGCAGTACTTC	CATSSPGVLYEQYF
TRBV10-3	TRBJ1-3	.	once	TGTGCCATCAAGGAGGCCATTGGAAACACCATATATTTT	CAIKEAIGNTIYF
TRBV11-2	TRBJ1-2	.	.	TGTGCCAGCAGCTCCCTTTTGGGGCAGAACTATGGCTACACCTTC	CASSSLLGQNYGYTF
TRBV6-5	TRBJ2-2	.	.	TGTGCCAGCAGACGGGGGAACACCGGGGAGCTGTTTTTT	CASRRGNTGELFF
TRBV5-1	TRBJ1-2	.	once	TGCGCCAGCAGCTTTGACGGTACAGCCTATGGCTACACCTTC	CASSFDGTAYGYTF
TRBV4-1	TRBJ1-4	.	.	TGCGCCAGCAGCCAAGATACAGGGTATGAAAAACTGTTTTTT	CASSQDTGYEKLFF
TRBV6-5	TRBJ2-6	.	.	TGTGCCAGCAGTTACTCCGGTGGGGCCAACGTCCTGACTTTC	CASSYSGGANVLTF
TRBV7-6	TRBJ2-3	TRBD1	.	TGTGCCAGCAGCCGATGGGACAGGGGCACAGATACGCAGTATTTT	CASSRWDRGTDTQYF
TRBV6-1	TRBJ2-5	.	once	TGTGCCAGCAGTGATAACCCGGTCCAGGGTCAGTCAAAGACCCAGTACTTC	CASSDNPVQGQSKTQYF